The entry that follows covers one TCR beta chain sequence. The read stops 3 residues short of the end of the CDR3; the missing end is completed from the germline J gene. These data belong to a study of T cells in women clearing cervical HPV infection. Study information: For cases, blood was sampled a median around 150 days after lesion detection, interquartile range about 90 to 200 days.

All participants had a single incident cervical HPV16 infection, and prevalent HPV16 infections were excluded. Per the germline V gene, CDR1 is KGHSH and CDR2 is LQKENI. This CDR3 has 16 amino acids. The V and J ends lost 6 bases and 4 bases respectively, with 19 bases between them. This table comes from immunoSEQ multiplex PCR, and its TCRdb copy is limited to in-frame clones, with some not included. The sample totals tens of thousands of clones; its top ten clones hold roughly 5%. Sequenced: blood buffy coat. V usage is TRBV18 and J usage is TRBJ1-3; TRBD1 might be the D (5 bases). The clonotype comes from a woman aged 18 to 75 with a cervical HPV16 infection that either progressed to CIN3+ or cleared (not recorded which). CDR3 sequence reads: CASSLARGESGNTIYF. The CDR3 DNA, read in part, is TGTGCCAGCTCCTTGGCCCGGGGGGAGTCCGGAAACACC.